This passage covers 20 T cell receptor beta chains from one sample sequenced in a study of T-cell memory formation after mild COVID-19. TCRdb called the 5' RACE reads again in MiXCR, with one record for every CDR3 protein. The sample carries fewer than 500,000 distinct CDR3 sequences, 25% recorded once. Sequenced: PBMCs or a T cell subset sorted from them (not recorded which). The receptors originated from an adult woman who had mild COVID-19 (a few samples of this study predate the infection). Cell type and time point are not known.

This clonotype has a handful of counts. The gene calls are TRBV5-6 and TRBJ2-1, with D unclear. This CDR3 region has 15 residues. CDR1 is SGHDT and CDR2 is YYEEEE in the germline V gene. Trimming took off 4 bases at V and 0 bases at J, with 11 bases between the two ends. In nucleotides, the CDR3 is TGTGCCAGCAGCAATCTACTCCTCTCCTACAATGAGCAGTTCTTC. It codes for CASSNLLLSYNEQFF.

The sample holds a few counts of this clonotype. This rearrangement joins TRBV6-1 to TRBJ1-5; D not certain. Trimming removed 6 bases from V and 0 bases from J, with 15 bases in between. The germline gives CDR1 MNHNS, CDR2 SASEGT. The CDR3 loop spans 16 amino acids. CDR3 sequence: CASRDTDGLSNQPQHF. The DNA for the CDR3 is TGTGCCAGCAGGGATACCGACGGACTTAGCAATCAGCCCCAGCATTTT.

The sample holds a few counts of this clonotype. The chain couples TRBV4-1 to TRBJ2-3, with TRBD1 matching 10 bases. The germline V gene has CDR1 MGHRA and CDR2 YSYEKL. The junction had 5 bases not matched to a gene; V was cut back by 2 bases and J by 0 bases. The CDR3 covers 17 residues. The CDR3 bases are TGCGCCAGCAGCCAACCGGGGACAGGGGATAGCACAGATACGCAGTATTTT. As protein: CASSQPGTGDSTDTQYF.

This clonotype was seen a handful of times. The chain links TRBV5-1 to TRBJ2-3, with 12 nucleotides matching TRBD2. V trimming: 7 bases; J trimming: 2 bases; junction bases outside the gene matches: 11. The CDR3 extends over 17 amino acids. CDR1 SGHRS and CDR2 YFSETQ come from the germline V gene. CDR3 region: CASGWTSGVKTTDTQYF. Written as DNA, the CDR3 is TGCGCCAGCGGTTGGACTAGCGGGGTCAAGACCACAGATACGCAGTATTTT. Filled out from reference TRBV5-1 and TRBJ2-3, the complete variable domain reads KAGVTQTPRYLIKTRGQQVTLSCSPISGHRSVSWYQQTPGQGLQFLFEYFSETQRNKGNFPGRFSGRQFSNSRSEMNVSTLELGDSALYLCASGWTSGVKTTDTQYFGPGTRLTVL.

This clonotype was picked up many times. J is TRBJ2-2 and V is TRBV12-3 or TRBV12-4; D possibly matches TRBD1 or TRBD2 (6 bases each). This CDR3 is built from 18 residues. The V end lost 2 bases, the J end lost 6 bases, and 22 bases lay between the germline ends. The CDR3 spells CASSLRGGRMKGPGELFF. The CDR3 region has the DNA TGTGCCAGCAGTTTACGAGGGGGGCGCATGAAGGGCCCCGGGGAGCTGTTTTTT.

The genes are TRBV7-9 and TRBJ2-7, with no clear D. Germline V CDR1 and CDR2: SEHNR, FQNEAQ (reference sequence). V gave up 1 base and J gave up 4 bases, with 11 bases separating them. The CDR3 is 14 residues long. CDR3: CASSLVGMEYEQYF. The DNA for the CDR3 is TGTGCCAGCAGCTTAGTGGGTATGGAGTACGAGCAGTACTTC.

This clonotype was observed a few times. The J gene is TRBJ1-1, the V gene TRBV6-2 or TRBV6-3; a possible D gene is TRBD1 (6 bases). Germline loops: CDR1 MNHEY, CDR2 SVGEGT. V lost 7 bases to trimming and J lost 1 base, with 16 bases between them. CDR3 length: 15 residues. The CDR3 region has the DNA TGTGCCAGCACCGACGGGGCGACAGGGAACACTGAAGCTTTCTTT. This encodes CASTDGATGNTEAFF.

The chain combines TRBV2 with TRBJ1-1; 7 bases fit TRBD1. Germline CDR1 and CDR2: SNHLY and FYNNEI. CDR3 length: 15 residues. The V segment lost 2 bases and the J segment 2 bases; nucleotides outside the gene matches: 5. CDR3: CASSEHGQANTEAFF. In DNA, the CDR3 is TGTGCCAGCAGTGAACATGGACAGGCTAACACTGAAGCTTTCTTT. The full variable domain, completed using reference TRBV2 and TRBJ1-1, is EPEVTQTPSHQVTQMGQEVILRCVPISNHLYFYWYRQILGQKVEFLVSFYNNEISEKSEIFDDQFSVERPDGSNFTLKIRSTKLEDSAMYFCASSEHGQANTEAFFGQGTRLTVV.

This chain uses TRBV19 with TRBJ2-1, with D perhaps matching TRBD1 or TRBD2 (5 bases each). The length of the CDR3 is 15 residues. Germline assignment: CDR1 LNHDA and CDR2 SQIVND (reference sequence). Trimming shortened V by 6 bases and J by 4 bases, and 16 bases separated the two germline ends. The CDR3, as DNA: TGTGCCAGTAGACCAAAGGGGACGGTATACAATGAGCAGTTCTTC. Protein: CASRPKGTVYNEQFF.

V usage is TRBV7-8 and J usage is TRBJ2-2, with 10 bases lining up with TRBD1. The V gene's germline CDR1 is SGHVS and CDR2 FQNEAQ. V trimming: 4 bases; J trimming: 6 bases; junction bases outside the gene matches: 8. The CDR3 has 16 amino acids. CDR3 DNA: TGTGCCAGCAGCTGGCGGGACAGGGGTGGTTCCGGGGAGCTGTTTTTT. Amino acids: CASSWRDRGGSGELFF.

The chain is built from TRBV12-3 or TRBV12-4 and TRBJ1-1; no definite D call. The CDR3 loop spans 16 amino acids. Trimming took off 10 bases at V and 1 base at J, with 22 bases between the two ends. CDR3 protein: CATTAAGSLRNTEAFF. The CDR3 DNA follows: TGTGCCACTACCGCGGCTGGGAGCCTGAGGAACACTGAAGCTTTCTTT.

The sample holds a few counts of this clonotype. The J gene is TRBJ1-2, the V gene TRBV3-1; D is undetermined. The CDR3 covers 12 residues. V lost 3 bases and J 3 bases, leaving 5 bases between the germline ends. From germline, CDR1 is LGHDT and CDR2 YNNKEL (reference sequence). The CDR3 coding sequence is TGTGCCAGCAGCCAGACCTACTATGGCTACACCTTC. This gives the protein CASSQTYYGYTF.

In this sample, this clonotype turned up a few times. This sequence joins TRBV12-3 or TRBV12-4 and TRBJ1-2; no firm D call. V shed 3 bases and J shed 3 bases, with 8 bases lying between them. This CDR3 is built from 13 residues. The CDR3 sequence: CASSLDPYYGYTF. DNA for the CDR3: TGTGCCAGCAGTTTGGACCCCTACTATGGCTACACCTTC.

This clonotype came up a few times. This sequence joins TRBV6-1 and TRBJ1-1; D might be TRBD1 (5 bases). The V end was cut by 4 bases, the J end by 5 bases, with 17 bases between. The CDR3 covers 15 residues. Germline V gene lookup returns CDR1 MNHNS and CDR2 SASEGT. CDR3: CASSGGVGGPTEAFF. CDR3 coding DNA: TGTGCCAGCAGTGGGGGGGTTGGAGGGCCGACTGAAGCTTTCTTT.

This clonotype came up many times. This rearrangement joins TRBV4-2 to TRBJ2-3; D is unclear. CDR1 and CDR2 from the germline V gene are LGHNA and YNFKEQ. V lost 4 bases, J lost 2 bases, and 10 bases lay in between. This CDR3 has 14 amino acids. The CDR3, as DNA: TGTGCCAGCAGCCGAGAAGTAAACACAGATACGCAGTATTTT. It is translated as CASSREVNTDTQYF.

V and J are TRBV7-6 and TRBJ2-1; 7 bases fit TRBD2. V gave up 1 base and J gave up 3 bases; unmatched junction bases: 0. Germline CDR1 SGHVS, CDR2 FNYEAQ. There are 14 residues in the CDR3. CDR3: CASSLGTSYNEQFF. CDR3 nucleotides: TGTGCCAGCAGCTTAGGGACTAGCTACAATGAGCAGTTCTTC.

This clonotype appeared a few times. This rearrangement joins TRBV4-1 to TRBJ1-1; D gene ambiguous. V lost 7 bases, J lost 3 bases, and 12 bases lay in between. Germline assignment: CDR1 MGHRA and CDR2 YSYEKL. The CDR3 sequence is 13 residues long. Written as DNA, the CDR3 is TGCGCCAGCACCCTACGGGTGGACACTGAAGCTTTCTTT. Protein sequence: CASTLRVDTEAFF.

The V and J genes are TRBV10-3 and TRBJ1-2; D possibly corresponds to TRBD1 (6 bases). The CDR3 spans 14 residues. Trimming took 5 bases from V and 2 from J, leaving 12 bases between them. The germline gives CDR1 ENHRY, CDR2 SYGVKD. The CDR3 is CAISSGGPNYGYTF. The CDR3 region has the DNA TGTGCCATCAGTAGTGGGGGGCCAAACTATGGCTACACCTTC.

A few counts support this clonotype. DNA of the CDR3: TGTGCCAGCAGCTTCACAGGGACGTCAGATACGCAGTATTTT. Residues: CASSFTGTSDTQYF. The chain is built from TRBV7-2 and TRBJ2-3; weak D call: TRBD1 (6 bases). Trimming pared 3 bases from V and 4 bases from J, leaving 11 bases between. The CDR3 length is 14 residues. Germline V gene data show CDR1 as SGHTA and CDR2 as FQGNSA.

CDR3 region: CSACTIGGASGELFF. In DNA form, the CDR3 reads TGCAGTGCTTGCACTATCGGGGGGGCCTCCGGGGAGCTGTTTTTT. V gene TRBV20-1 combines with J gene TRBJ2-2; TRBD2 agrees at 8 bases. Germline CDR1 reads DFQATT; CDR2 reads SNEGSKA (reference sequence). This CDR3 region has 15 residues. Trimming cost V 5 bases and J 6 bases; bases outside gene matches: 11.